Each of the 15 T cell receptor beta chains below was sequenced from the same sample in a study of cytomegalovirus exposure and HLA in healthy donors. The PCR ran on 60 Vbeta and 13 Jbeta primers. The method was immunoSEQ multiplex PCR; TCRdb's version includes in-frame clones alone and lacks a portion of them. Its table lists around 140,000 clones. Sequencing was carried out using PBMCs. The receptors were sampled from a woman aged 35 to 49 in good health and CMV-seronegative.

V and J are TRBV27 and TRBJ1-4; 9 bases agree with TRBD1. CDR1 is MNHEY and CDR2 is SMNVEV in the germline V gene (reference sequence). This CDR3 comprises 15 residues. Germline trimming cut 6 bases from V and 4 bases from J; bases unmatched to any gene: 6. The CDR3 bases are TGTGCCAGCAGCCCTGCGGACAGGGGTAATGAAAAACTGTTTTTT. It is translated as CASSPADRGNEKLFF.

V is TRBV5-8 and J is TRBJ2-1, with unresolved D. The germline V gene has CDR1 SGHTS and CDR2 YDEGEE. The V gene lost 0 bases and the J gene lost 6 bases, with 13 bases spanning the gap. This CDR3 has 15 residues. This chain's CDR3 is CASSLGSGFGNEQFF. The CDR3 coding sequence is TGTGCCAGCAGCTTGGGTTCAGGTTTCGGCAATGAGCAGTTCTTC.

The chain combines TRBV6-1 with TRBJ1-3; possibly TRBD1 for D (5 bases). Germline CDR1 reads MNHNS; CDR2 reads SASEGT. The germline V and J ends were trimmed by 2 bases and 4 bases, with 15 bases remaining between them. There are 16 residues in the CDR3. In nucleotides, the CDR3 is TGTGCCAGCAGTGAACGGAGGGACCTCGGAGGAAACACCATATATTTT. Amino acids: CASSERRDLGGNTIYF.

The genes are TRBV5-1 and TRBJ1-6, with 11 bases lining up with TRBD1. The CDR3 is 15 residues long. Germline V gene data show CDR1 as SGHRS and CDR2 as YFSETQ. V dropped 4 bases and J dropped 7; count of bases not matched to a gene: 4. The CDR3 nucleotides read TGCGCCAGCAGCCGGGGGACAGGGGGGAATTCACCCCTCCACTTT. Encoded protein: CASSRGTGGNSPLHF. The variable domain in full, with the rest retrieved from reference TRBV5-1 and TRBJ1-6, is KAGVTQTPRYLIKTRGQQVTLSCSPISGHRSVSWYQQTPGQGLQFLFEYFSETQRNKGNFPGRFSGRQFSNSRSEMNVSTLELGDSALYLCASSRGTGGNSPLHFGNGTRLTVT.

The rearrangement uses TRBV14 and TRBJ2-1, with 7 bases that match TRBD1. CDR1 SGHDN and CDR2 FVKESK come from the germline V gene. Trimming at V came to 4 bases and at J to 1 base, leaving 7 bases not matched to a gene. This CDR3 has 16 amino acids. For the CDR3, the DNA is TGTGCCAGCAGCCGAAGACAGGGTAGGTCCTACAATGAGCAGTTCTTC. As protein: CASSRRQGRSYNEQFF.

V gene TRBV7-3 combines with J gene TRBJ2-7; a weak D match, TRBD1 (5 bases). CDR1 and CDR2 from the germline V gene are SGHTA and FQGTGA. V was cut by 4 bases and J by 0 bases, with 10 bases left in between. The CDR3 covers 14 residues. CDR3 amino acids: CASSSTRVSYEQYF. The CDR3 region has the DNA TGTGCCAGCAGCTCAACCAGGGTCTCCTACGAGCAGTACTTC.

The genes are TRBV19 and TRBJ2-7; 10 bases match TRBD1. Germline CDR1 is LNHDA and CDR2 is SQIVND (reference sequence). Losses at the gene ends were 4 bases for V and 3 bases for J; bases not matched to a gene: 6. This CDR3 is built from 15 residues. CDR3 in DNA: TGTGCCAGTAGTACTCGGACAGGGGGTAACTACGAGCAGTACGTC. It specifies CASSTRTGGNYEQYV.

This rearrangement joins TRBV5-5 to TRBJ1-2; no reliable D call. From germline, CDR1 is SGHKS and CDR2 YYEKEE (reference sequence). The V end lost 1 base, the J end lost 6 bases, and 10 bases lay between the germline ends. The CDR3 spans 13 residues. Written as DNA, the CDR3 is TGTGCCAGCAGCTTGTTAGAGCTTGATGGCTACACCTTC. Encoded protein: CASSLLELDGYTF.

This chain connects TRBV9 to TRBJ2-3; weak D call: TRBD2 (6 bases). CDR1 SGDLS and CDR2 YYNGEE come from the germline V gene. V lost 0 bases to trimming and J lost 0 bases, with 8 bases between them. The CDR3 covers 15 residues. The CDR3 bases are TGTGCCAGCAGCGTAGAGGGGACTAGCACAGATACGCAGTATTTT. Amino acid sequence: CASSVEGTSTDTQYF.

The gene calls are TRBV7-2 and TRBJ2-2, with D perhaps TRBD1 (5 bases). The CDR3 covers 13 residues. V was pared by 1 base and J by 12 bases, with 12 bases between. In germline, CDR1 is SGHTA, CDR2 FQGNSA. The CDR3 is CASSLEAGFQLFF. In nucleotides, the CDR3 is TGTGCCAGCAGCTTAGAGGCAGGGTTCCAGCTGTTTTTT.

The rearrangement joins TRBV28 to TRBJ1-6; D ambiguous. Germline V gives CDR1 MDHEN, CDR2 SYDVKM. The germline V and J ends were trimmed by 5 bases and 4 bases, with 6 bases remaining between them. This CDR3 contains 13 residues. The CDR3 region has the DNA TGTGCCAGCAGTCCTGAGTATAATTCACCCCTCCACTTT. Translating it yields CASSPEYNSPLHF.

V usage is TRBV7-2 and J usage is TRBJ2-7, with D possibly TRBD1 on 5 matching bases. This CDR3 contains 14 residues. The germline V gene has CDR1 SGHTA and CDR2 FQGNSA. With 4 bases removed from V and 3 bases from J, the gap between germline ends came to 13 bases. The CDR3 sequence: CASSSRRQFYEQYF. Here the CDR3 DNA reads TGTGCCAGCAGCTCCCGGAGACAGTTCTACGAGCAGTACTTC.

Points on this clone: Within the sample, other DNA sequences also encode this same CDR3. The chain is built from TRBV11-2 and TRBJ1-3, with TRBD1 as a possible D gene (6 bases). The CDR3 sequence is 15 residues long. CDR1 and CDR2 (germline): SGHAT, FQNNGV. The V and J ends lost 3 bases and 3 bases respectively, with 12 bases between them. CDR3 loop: CASSFLRGVGNTIYF. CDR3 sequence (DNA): TGTGCCAGCAGCTTTCTCAGGGGTGTTGGAAACACCATATATTTT.

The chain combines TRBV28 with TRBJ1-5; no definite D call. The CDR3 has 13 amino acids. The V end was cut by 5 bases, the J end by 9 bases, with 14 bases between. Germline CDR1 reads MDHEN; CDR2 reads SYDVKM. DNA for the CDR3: TGTGCCAGCAGTCCCCAGGCTCAGGCGCCCCAGCATTTT. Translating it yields CASSPQAQAPQHF.

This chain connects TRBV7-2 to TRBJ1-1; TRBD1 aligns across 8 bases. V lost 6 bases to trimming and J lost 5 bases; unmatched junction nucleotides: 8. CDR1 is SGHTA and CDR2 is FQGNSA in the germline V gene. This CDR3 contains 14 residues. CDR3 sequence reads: CASSLDRDFTEAFF. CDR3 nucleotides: TGTGCCAGCAGTTTGGACAGGGACTTTACTGAAGCTTTCTTT. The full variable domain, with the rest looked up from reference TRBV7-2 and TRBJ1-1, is GAGVSQSPSNKVTEKGKDVELRCDPISGHTALYWYRQSLGQGLEFLIYFQGNSAPDKSGLPSDRFSAERTGGSVSTLTIQRTQQEDSAVYLCASSLDRDFTEAFFGQGTRLTVV.